Shown below are 5 T cell receptor beta chains from a single sample sequenced in a study of blood T cell repertoires in COVID-19. Assay used: immunoSEQ multiplex PCR; TCRdb lists only in-frame clones, some missing. The data hold about 100,000 clones, with about 83% observed a single time. The sample was peripheral blood. The receptors stem from a human donor in a cohort sampled during active COVID-19.

This chain connects TRBV10-2 to TRBJ2-7; 10 bases map to TRBD1. Unmatched junction bases numbered 7, after V lost 6 bases and J lost 5 bases. This CDR3 contains 14 residues. CDR1 WSHSY and CDR2 SAAADI come from the germline V gene. DNA for the CDR3: TGCGCCAGCAGGCTCGGACAGGGGGGAAACGAGCAGTACTTC. Translated: CASRLGQGGNEQYF.

This rearrangement joins TRBV2 to TRBJ2-6, with 7 bases matching TRBD1. In germline, CDR1 is SNHLY, CDR2 FYNNEI. V lost 10 bases and J lost 1; bases outside the gene matches: 10. This CDR3 is 16 amino acids long. CDR3 in DNA: TGTGCCATCTACAGAGGACAGGCATCTGGGGCCAACGTCCTGACTTTC. This translates into CAIYRGQASGANVLTF.

The rearrangement joins TRBV11-2 to TRBJ2-7; tentative D call: TRBD2 (7 bases). Trimming left V 4 bases short and J 4 bases short, with 17 bases between. Germline V gene sequence: CDR1 SGHAT, CDR2 FQNNGV. The CDR3 is made up of 15 amino acids. Here the CDR3 DNA reads TGTGCCAGCAGCTCTTGGGGCGGGGGCCTTTACGAGCAGTACTTC. This sequence encodes CASSSWGGGLYEQYF.

In its sample, this clone was seen a few times. This chain connects TRBV6-5 to TRBJ2-1; TRBD2 matches at 7 bases. This CDR3 spans 15 amino acids. Looked up from germline, CDR1 is MNHEY and CDR2 is SVGAGI. With 6 bases clipped from V and 6 bases from J, the junction kept 11 bases outside the gene matches. The CDR3 nucleotides read TGTGCCAGCAGAATAAGCAGCGGGGCGCTCAATGAGCAGTTCTTC. It translates to CASRISSGALNEQFF.

This sequence joins TRBV10-3 and TRBJ1-2; 8 bases match TRBD1. Germline V gene sequence: CDR1 ENHRY, CDR2 SYGVKD. The CDR3 totals 13 residues. In DNA, the CDR3 is TGTGTCAACGGCCGGGAGGACAGGGTAGACTACACCTTC. Protein sequence: CVNGREDRVDYTF.